The clone carrying this T cell receptor beta chain was detected many times. Its matching antigen is unknown. V trimming: 6 bases; J trimming: 5 bases; junction bases outside the gene matches: 3. In germline, CDR1 is SQVTM, CDR2 ANQGSEA. CDR3 size: 11 residues. The record originates from a study of T cells in Graves' hyperthyroidism and ophthalmopathy. General study points: A model of 13 V-J pairs discriminated ophthalmopathy from stable hyperthyroidism.

From RNA transcripts, TCR beta CDR3 regions were amplified. The TCR CDR3 was amplified in a first-round RT-PCR using the HTBI primer set. From the multiplex PCR reads, TCRdb called clonotypes with MiXCR, one entry per CDR3 protein. The sample lists about 840,000 distinct CDR3 sequences; roughly 40% were seen once. The chain links TRBV29-1 to TRBJ1-2; 7 nucleotides agree with TRBD1. Sequenced input: blood. The origin of this receptor is a man between 18 and 29 years old with Graves' hyperthyroidism. The CDR3 DNA sequence: TGCAGCGTACCGACAGGGTATGGCTACACCTTC. This gives the protein CSVPTGYGYTF.